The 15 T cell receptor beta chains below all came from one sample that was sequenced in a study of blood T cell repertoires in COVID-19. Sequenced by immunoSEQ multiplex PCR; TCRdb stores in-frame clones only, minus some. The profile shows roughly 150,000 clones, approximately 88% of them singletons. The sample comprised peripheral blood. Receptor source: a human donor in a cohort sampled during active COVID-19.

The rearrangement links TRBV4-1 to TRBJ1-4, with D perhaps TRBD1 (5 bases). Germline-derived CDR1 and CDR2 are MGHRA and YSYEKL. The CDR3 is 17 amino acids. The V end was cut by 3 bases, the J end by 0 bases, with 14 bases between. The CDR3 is CASSHPPDSSTNEKLFF. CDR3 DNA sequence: TGCGCCAGCAGCCACCCCCCCGACAGTTCAACTAATGAAAAACTGTTTTTT.

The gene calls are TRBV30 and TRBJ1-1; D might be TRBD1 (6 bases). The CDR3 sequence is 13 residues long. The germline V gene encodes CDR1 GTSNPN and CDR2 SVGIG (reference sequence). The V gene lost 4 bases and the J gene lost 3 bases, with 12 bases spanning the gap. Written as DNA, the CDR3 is TGTGCCTGGACGGGGGGGGCGGACACTGAAGCTTTCTTT. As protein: CAWTGGADTEAFF.

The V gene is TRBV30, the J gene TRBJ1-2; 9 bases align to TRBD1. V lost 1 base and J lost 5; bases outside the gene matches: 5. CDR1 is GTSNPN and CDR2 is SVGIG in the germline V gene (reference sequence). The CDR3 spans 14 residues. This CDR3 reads CAWSDRGRGYGYTF. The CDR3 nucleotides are TGTGCCTGGAGTGACAGGGGGCGCGGGTATGGCTACACCTTC.

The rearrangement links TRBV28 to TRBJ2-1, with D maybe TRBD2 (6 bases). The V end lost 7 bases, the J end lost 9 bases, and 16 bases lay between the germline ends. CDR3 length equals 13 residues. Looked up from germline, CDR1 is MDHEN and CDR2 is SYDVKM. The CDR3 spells CASILREDGEQFF. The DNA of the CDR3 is TGTGCCAGCATCCTGCGGGAAGATGGTGAGCAGTTCTTC.

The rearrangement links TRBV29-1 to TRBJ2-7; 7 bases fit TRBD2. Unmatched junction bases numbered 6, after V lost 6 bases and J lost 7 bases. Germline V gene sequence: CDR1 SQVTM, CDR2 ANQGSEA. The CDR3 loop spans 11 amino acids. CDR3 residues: CSVKGGGEQYF. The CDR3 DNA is TGCAGCGTAAAAGGCGGGGGTGAGCAGTACTTC.

CDR3: CASSIALAPSSYNEQFF. The CDR3 bases are TGTGCCAGTAGTATAGCCTTAGCGCCCAGCTCCTACAATGAGCAGTTCTTC. V is TRBV19 and J is TRBJ2-1, with D perhaps TRBD2 (5 bases). CDR3 size: 17 residues. The V end was cut by 1 base, the J end by 0 bases, with 13 bases between. The germline gives CDR1 LNHDA, CDR2 SQIVND (reference sequence).

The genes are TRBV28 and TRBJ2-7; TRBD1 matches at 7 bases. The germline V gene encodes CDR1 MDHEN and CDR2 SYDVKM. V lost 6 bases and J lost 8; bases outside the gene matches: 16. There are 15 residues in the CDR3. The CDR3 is CASSPPGTDVLKQYF. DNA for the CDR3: TGTGCCAGCAGCCCGCCGGGGACAGATGTTTTGAAGCAGTACTTC.

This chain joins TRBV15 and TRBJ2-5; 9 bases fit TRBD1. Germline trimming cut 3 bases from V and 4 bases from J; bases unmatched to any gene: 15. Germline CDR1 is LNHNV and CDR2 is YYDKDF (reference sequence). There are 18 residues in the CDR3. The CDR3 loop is CATSRSYGTGKDRETQYF. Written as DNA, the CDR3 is TGTGCCACCAGCAGGAGCTACGGGACAGGGAAGGACAGAGAGACCCAGTACTTC.

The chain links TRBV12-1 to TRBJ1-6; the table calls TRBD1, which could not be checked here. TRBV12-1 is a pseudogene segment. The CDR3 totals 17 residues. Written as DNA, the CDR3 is TGTGCCAGCAGCTTTCCCCTCGACGCAGGGGGCAAGGACCCCCTCCACTTT. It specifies CASSFPLDAGGKDPLHF.

CDR3 residues: CASSLAPTARTEAFF. The CDR3 nucleotides are TGTGCCAGCAGCTTAGCGCCCACAGCCCGGACTGAAGCTTTCTTT. The chain joins TRBV7-2 to TRBJ1-1; no clear D gene. The germline V gene has CDR1 SGHTA and CDR2 FQGNSA. Trimming took 0 bases from V and 5 from J, leaving 13 bases between them. This CDR3 comprises 15 residues. Together with reference TRBV7-2 and TRBJ1-1, the CDR3 gives the full variable domain: GAGVSQSPSNKVTEKGKDVELRCDPISGHTALYWYRQSLGQGLEFLIYFQGNSAPDKSGLPSDRFSAERTGGSVSTLTIQRTQQEDSAVYLCASSLAPTARTEAFFGQGTRLTVV.

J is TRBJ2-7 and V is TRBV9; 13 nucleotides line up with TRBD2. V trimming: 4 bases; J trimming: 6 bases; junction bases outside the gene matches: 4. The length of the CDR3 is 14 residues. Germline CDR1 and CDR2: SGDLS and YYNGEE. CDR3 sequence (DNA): TGTGCCAGCAGCAAGGGACTAGCGGGGAGCGAGCAGTACTTC. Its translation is CASSKGLAGSEQYF.

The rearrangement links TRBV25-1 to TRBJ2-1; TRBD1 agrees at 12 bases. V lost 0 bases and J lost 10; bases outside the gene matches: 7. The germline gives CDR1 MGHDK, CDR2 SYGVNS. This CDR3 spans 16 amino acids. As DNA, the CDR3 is TGTGCCAGCAGTGAATATGCCGGGACAGGGGGCAGCGAGCAGTTCTTC. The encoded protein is CASSEYAGTGGSEQFF.

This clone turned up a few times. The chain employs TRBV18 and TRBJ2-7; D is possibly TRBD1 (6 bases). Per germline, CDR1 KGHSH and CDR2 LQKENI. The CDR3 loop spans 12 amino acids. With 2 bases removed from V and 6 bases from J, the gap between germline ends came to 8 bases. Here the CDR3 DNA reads TGTGCCAGCTCACCAAGGGGGTCCGAGCAGTACTTC. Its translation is CASSPRGSEQYF.

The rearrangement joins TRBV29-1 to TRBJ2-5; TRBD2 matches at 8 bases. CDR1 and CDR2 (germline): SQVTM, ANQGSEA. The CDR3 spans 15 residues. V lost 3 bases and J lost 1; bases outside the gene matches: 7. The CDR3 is CSVDGAGVTQETQYF. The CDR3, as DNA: TGCAGCGTTGATGGAGCGGGAGTTACCCAAGAGACCCAGTACTTC.

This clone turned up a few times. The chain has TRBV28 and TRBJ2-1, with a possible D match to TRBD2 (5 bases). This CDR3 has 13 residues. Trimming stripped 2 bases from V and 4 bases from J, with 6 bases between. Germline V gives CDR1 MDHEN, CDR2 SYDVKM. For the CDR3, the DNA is TGTGCCAGCAGTTTACGGGGATACAATGAGCAGTTCTTC. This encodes CASSLRGYNEQFF. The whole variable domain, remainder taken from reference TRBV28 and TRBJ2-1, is DVKVTQSSRYLVKRTGEKVFLECVQDMDHENMFWYRQDPGLGLRLIYFSYDVKMKEKGDIPEGYSVSREKKERFSLILESASTNQTSMYLCASSLRGYNEQFFGPGTRLTVL.